The rows below give T cell receptor beta chains drawn from one sample of a study of a mutant IDH1 vaccine in newly diagnosed glioma. For these TCRs, the target antigens are not known. Method: immunoSEQ multiplex PCR; TCRdb's copy keeps in-frame clones and lacks some. The table records some 42,000 clones, 83% of them present only once. Sequencing was performed on PBMCs, taken from a glioma patient whose treatment included an IDH1 peptide vaccine. The receptors here all came from a woman in her forties or fifties with glioma. CDR3s include the opening cysteine and the closing phenylalanine or tryptophan. The order of the fields is J gene, D gene, clone size, V gene, CDR3 protein, CDR3 DNA. A D gene is named only where the DNA matches it firmly. Size is stated for part of the rows, as once, few or many counts, or as a class when the clone is expanded.

TRBJ2-7 | - | - | TRBV6-5 | CASSSPPRQFQYF | TGTGCCAGCAGTTCGCCCCCCCGACAGTTTCAGTACTTC
TRBJ1-1 | - | once | TRBV6-6 | CASSLTGRNTEAFF | TGTGCCAGCAGTTTGACAGGCCGGAACACTGAAGCTTTCTTT
TRBJ2-7 | - | once | TRBV6-1 | CASSEVGSEQYF | TGTGCCAGCAGTGAAGTCGGGTCCGAGCAGTACTTC
TRBJ1-1 | - | - | TRBV19 | CASSPRQGMNTEAFF | TGTGCCAGTAGTCCGCGGCAGGGTATGAACACTGAAGCTTTCTTT
TRBJ2-1 | TRBD2 | - | TRBV2 | CASSARGTSGYNEQFF | TGTGCCAGCAGCGCCAGAGGGACTAGCGGGTACAATGAGCAGTTCTTC
TRBJ1-5 | - | few | TRBV5-1 | CASSLEGDSNQPQHF | TGCGCCAGCAGCTTGGAGGGGGATAGCAATCAGCCCCAGCATTTT
TRBJ2-7 | - | - | TRBV18 | CASSGLDGGLSYEQYF | TGTGCCAGCTCAGGCTTGGACGGTGGACTCTCCTACGAGCAGTACTTC
TRBJ1-2 | - | - | TRBV4-3 | CASSQVGVGEGYTF | TGCGCCAGCAGCCAAGTAGGGGTTGGGGAAGGCTACACCTTC
TRBJ1-2 | - | - | TRBV9 | CASSPTVNNYGYTF | TGTGCCAGCAGCCCGACGGTTAACAACTATGGCTACACCTTC
TRBJ1-2 | - | - | TRBV29-1 | CSVDAGRAGSPGNNYGYTF | TGCAGCGTTGATGCGGGCAGGGCAGGGTCTCCAGGGAATAACTATGGCTACACCTTC
TRBJ1-3 | - | - | TRBV27 | CASSYRGSGNTIYF | TGTGCCAGCAGTTATCGGGGTTCTGGAAACACCATATATTTT
TRBJ2-7 | - | - | TRBV18 | CASSPGQTAYEQYF | TGTGCCAGCTCTCCTGGACAGACTGCCTACGAGCAGTACTTC
TRBJ1-6 | TRBD1 | once | TRBV9 | CASSPSTGDNNSPLHF | TGTGCCAGCAGCCCCAGTACAGGGGACAATAATTCACCCCTCCACTTT
TRBJ1-1 | - | - | TRBV10-3 | CAIRGTGTANTEAFF | TGTGCCATCAGGGGAACCGGGACGGCTAACACTGAAGCTTTCTTT
TRBJ2-7 | - | - | TRBV4-3 | CASSHDTGFNEQYF | TGCGCCAGCAGCCACGATACAGGTTTTAACGAGCAGTACTTC
TRBJ2-2 | - | - | TRBV7-2 | CASSLQGLVGNTGELFF | TGTGCCAGCAGCTTACAGGGGCTAGTTGGGAACACCGGGGAGCTGTTTTTT
TRBJ1-3 | TRBD1 | - | TRBV5-1 | CASSLTGTGAGNTIYF | TGCGCCAGCAGCCTCACCGGGACAGGGGCTGGAAACACCATATATTTT
TRBJ2-1 | TRBD2 | once | TRBV5-1 | CASSPGGQVNYNEQFF | TGCGCCAGCAGCCCGGGAGGCCAGGTGAACTACAATGAGCAGTTCTTC
TRBJ2-3 | - | - | TRBV12-1 | CASSHRAGEKADTQYF | TGTGCCAGCAGCCATAGGGCGGGGGAAAAGGCAGATACGCAGTATTTT
TRBJ2-3 | TRBD2 | - | TRBV2 | CASSGDTSGPTDTQYF | TGTGCCAGCAGTGGAGACACTAGCGGCCCCACAGATACGCAGTATTTT
TRBJ2-2 | - | - | TRBV10-3 | CAISGRGFAGETGELFF | TGTGCCATCAGTGGCCGGGGATTTGCGGGTGAGACCGGGGAGCTGTTTTTT
TRBJ1-5 | - | medium-sized | TRBV19 | CASKVGGAGSNQPQHF | TGTGCCAGTAAGGTCGGCGGGGCTGGAAGCAATCAGCCCCAGCATTTT
TRBJ2-7 | TRBD1 | once | TRBV27 | CASSVDRGSAERPYEQYF | TGTGCCAGCAGTGTGGACAGGGGTTCCGCGGAACGACCCTACGAGCAGTACTTC
TRBJ1-5 | TRBD1 | - | TRBV6-5 | CASSRTGEGGQPQHF | TGTGCCAGCAGTCGGACAGGGGAGGGAGGTCAGCCCCAGCATTTT
TRBJ2-7 | - | - | TRBV9 | CASSTTGTHEQYF | TGTGCCAGCAGTACGACAGGAACCCACGAGCAGTACTTC
TRBJ2-3 | - | - | TRBV9 | CASSPRTGSTDTQYF | TGTGCCAGCAGCCCCCGTACAGGCAGCACAGATACGCAGTATTTT
TRBJ2-5 | - | - | TRBV6-1 | CASRDLRGVQYF | TGTGCCAGCAGAGACCTTCGCGGGGTCCAGTACTTC
TRBJ2-3 | - | once | TRBV9 | CASSVADTQYF | TGTGCCAGCAGCGTAGCAGATACGCAGTATTTT
TRBJ1-3 | - | - | TRBV5-6 | CASSLRPPTSGNTIYF | TGTGCCAGCAGCTTGAGGCCACCGACCTCTGGAAACACCATATATTTT
TRBJ2-3 | - | - | TRBV15 | CATSRDPPPDTQYF | TGTGCCACCAGCAGAGATCCCCCACCAGATACGCAGTATTTT
TRBJ2-2 | - | - | TRBV6-1 | CASSEGARYILFF | TGTGCCAGCAGTGAAGGGGCGCGGTATATCCTGTTTTTT
TRBJ2-7 | - | - | TRBV12-5 | CASGLYLIRAKGGGSYEQYF | TGTGCTAGTGGTTTGTATTTGATTCGGGCAAAAGGGGGGGGGTCCTACGAGCAGTACTTC
TRBJ2-7 | TRBD2 | - | TRBV9 | CASSVDTGGYEQYF | TGTGCCAGCAGCGTAGATACGGGGGGCTACGAGCAGTACTTC
TRBJ1-1 | - | once | TRBV7-9 | CASSPDSFTEAFF | TGTGCCAGCAGCCCGGACAGTTTCACTGAAGCTTTCTTT
TRBJ2-1 | - | once | TRBV7-2 | CASSPGGGGYNEQFF | TGTGCCAGCAGCCCTGGAGGGGGGGGGTACAATGAGCAGTTCTTC
TRBJ2-7 | TRBD2 | - | TRBV6-1 | CASGLRTSGAYEQYF | TGTGCCAGCGGGCTCCGGACTAGCGGGGCCTACGAGCAGTACTTC
TRBJ2-7 | - | once | TRBV5-1 | CASSIPKQSRYEQYF | TGCGCCAGCTCTATCCCTAAGCAGTCGCGTTACGAGCAGTACTTC
TRBJ1-1 | TRBD1 | - | TRBV5-1 | CASSLGQGGSTEAFF | TGCGCCAGCAGCTTGGGACAGGGGGGTTCGACTGAAGCTTTCTTT
TRBJ2-5 | TRBD2 | once | TRBV2 | CASIPGGQETQYF | TGTGCCAGCATACCGGGGGGGCAAGAGACCCAGTACTTC
TRBJ2-3 | TRBD2 | - | TRBV7-2 | CASSLVAGGSTDTQYF | TGTGCCAGCAGCTTGGTAGCGGGGGGGAGCACAGATACGCAGTATTTT
TRBJ1-5 | - | - | TRBV19 | CASSISLGRANQPQHF | TGTGCCAGTAGTATCTCTCTCGGCAGGGCCAATCAGCCCCAGCATTTT
TRBJ2-7 | - | - | TRBV20-1 | CSAEDKEQYF | TGCAGTGCGGAAGATAAAGAGCAGTACTTC
TRBJ1-1 | TRBD1 | - | TRBV6-6 | CATRRGQMNTEAFF | TGTGCCACCCGAAGGGGACAGATGAACACTGAAGCTTTCTTT
TRBJ1-5 | TRBD1 | few | TRBV19 | CASSIPDRGLGQPQHF | TGTGCCAGTAGTATACCCGACAGGGGTTTGGGACAGCCCCAGCATTTT
TRBJ1-1 | - | few | TRBV27 | CASRTRALDAFF | TGTGCCAGCAGGACCCGGGCCTTGGATGCTTTCTTT
TRBJ2-1 | - | - | TRBV27 | CASSSTHSSYNEQFF | TGTGCCAGCAGTTCGACCCATAGCTCCTACAATGAGCAGTTCTTC
TRBJ1-1 | - | - | TRBV6-5 | CASSITGIIPEAFF | TGTGCCAGCTCTATTACAGGGATAATCCCTGAAGCTTTCTTT
TRBJ1-1 | - | - | TRBV27 | CASSYRGSTEAFF | TGTGCCAGCAGTTACCGGGGGTCCACTGAAGCTTTCTTT
TRBJ2-7 | TRBD1 | - | TRBV6-4 | CASICSGQGKDEQYF | TGTGCCAGCATATGCTCGGGACAGGGTAAGGACGAGCAGTACTTC
TRBJ2-2 | TRBD2 | - | TRBV27 | CASSSVGGAGELFF | TGTGCCAGCAGCTCAGTGGGGGGGGCCGGGGAGCTGTTTTTT
TRBJ1-2 | - | - | TRBV7-3 | CASSLSTGDRDGYTF | TGTGCCAGCAGCTTAAGTACCGGGGATCGGGATGGCTACACCTTC
TRBJ1-1 | - | - | TRBV4-1 | CASSPPRMNTEAFF | TGCGCCAGCAGCCCGCCTCGGATGAACACTGAAGCTTTCTTT
TRBJ1-4 | - | - | TRBV10-1 | CASSEDIRGKLFF | TGCGCCAGCAGTGAAGACATAAGAGGGAAACTGTTTTTT
TRBJ1-2 | - | - | TRBV27 | CASSPGGTGPGYTF | TGTGCCAGCAGTCCGGGGGGGACCGGACCTGGCTACACCTTC